This T cell receptor (beta chain) originates from a study of cytomegalovirus exposure and HLA in healthy donors. The study's findings and limits: An analysis was carried out at a later point. It showed that HLA-associated TCR beta chains were more clonally expanded than equally common non-associated chains. TCR beta V- and J-gene trimming, according to a later analysis, was linked to a missense DCLRE1C variant. The authors enumerated 180 or so TCR beta chains as linked to cytomegalovirus. Excluded: some indistinguishable V segments such as TRBV6-2 and TRBV6-3.

Use of 60 Vbeta and 13 Jbeta primers characterized the PCR. Using immunoSEQ multiplex PCR, the repertoire was profiled, and TCRdb retains in-frame clones only, with some absent. The table includes roughly 70,000 clones, 70% to 85% detected once. As for this clone: Its antigen remains unidentified.

Germline V gene lookup returns CDR1 GTSNPN and CDR2 SVGIG (reference sequence). The CDR3 runs to 14 residues. Between the trimmed V and J ends, which lost 4 bases and 0 bases, there was a span of 10 bases. The TCR comes from a human donor in good health. The chain recombines TRBV30 with TRBJ1-5, with D possibly TRBD1 on 5 matching bases. The sequenced material came from PBMCs. CDR3 amino acids: CAWTTANSNQPQHF. CDR3 nucleotides: TGTGCCTGGACGACAGCGAATAGCAATCAGCCCCAGCATTTT.